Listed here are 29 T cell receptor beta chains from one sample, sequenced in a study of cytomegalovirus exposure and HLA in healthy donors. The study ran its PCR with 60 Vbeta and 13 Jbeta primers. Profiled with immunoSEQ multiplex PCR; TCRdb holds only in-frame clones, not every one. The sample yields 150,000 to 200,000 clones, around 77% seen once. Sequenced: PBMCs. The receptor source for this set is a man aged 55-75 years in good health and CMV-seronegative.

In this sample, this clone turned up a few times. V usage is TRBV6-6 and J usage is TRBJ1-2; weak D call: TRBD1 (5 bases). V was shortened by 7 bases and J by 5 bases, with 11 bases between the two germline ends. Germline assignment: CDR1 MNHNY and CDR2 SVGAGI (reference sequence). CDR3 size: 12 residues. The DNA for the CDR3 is TGTGCCAGCATGAACAGGTTTTATGGCTACACCTTC. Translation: CASMNRFYGYTF.

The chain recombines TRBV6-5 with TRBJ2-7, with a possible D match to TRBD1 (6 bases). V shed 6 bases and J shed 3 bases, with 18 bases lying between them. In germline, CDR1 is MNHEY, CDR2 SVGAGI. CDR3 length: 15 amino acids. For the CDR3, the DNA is TGTGCCAGCAGCGGATCCGGGACATATCGCTACGAGCAGTACTTC. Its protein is CASSGSGTYRYEQYF.

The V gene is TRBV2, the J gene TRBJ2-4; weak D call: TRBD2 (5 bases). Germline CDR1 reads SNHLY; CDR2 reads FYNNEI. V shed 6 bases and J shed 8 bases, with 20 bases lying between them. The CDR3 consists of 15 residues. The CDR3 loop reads CASRSGGMLGDIQYF. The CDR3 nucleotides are TGTGCCAGCAGGTCGGGTGGGATGCTCGGGGACATTCAGTACTTC.

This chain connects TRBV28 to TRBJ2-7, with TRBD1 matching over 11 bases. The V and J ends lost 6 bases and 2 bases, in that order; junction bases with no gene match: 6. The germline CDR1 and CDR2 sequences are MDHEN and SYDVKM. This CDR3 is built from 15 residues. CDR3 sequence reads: CASSPRTGGTYEQYF. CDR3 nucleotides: TGTGCCAGCAGCCCGAGGACAGGGGGCACCTACGAGCAGTACTTC.

The CDR3 DNA is TGTGCCAGCAGCCCCGACGGGACTAGCGGGATGAATGAGCAGTTCTTC. Translated: CASSPDGTSGMNEQFF. The V call is TRBV7-2, the J call TRBJ2-1; 13 bases align to TRBD2. This CDR3 contains 16 residues. Per the germline V gene, CDR1 is SGHTA and CDR2 is FQGNSA. Germline trimming cut 5 bases from V and 7 bases from J; bases unmatched to any gene: 8.

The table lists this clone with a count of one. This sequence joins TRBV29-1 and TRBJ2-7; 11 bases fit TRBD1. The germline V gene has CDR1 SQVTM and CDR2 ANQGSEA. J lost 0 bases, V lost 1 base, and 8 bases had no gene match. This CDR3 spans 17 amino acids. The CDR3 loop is CSVEARGGTGGSYEQYF. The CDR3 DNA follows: TGCAGCGTTGAAGCCCGCGGAGGGACAGGGGGCTCCTACGAGCAGTACTTC.

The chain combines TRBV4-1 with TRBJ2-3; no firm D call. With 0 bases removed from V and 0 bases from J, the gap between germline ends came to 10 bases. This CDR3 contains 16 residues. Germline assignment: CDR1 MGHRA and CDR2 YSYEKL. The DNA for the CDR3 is TGCGCCAGCAGCCAAGAATGGCTCTCTAGCACAGATACGCAGTATTTT. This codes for CASSQEWLSSTDTQYF.

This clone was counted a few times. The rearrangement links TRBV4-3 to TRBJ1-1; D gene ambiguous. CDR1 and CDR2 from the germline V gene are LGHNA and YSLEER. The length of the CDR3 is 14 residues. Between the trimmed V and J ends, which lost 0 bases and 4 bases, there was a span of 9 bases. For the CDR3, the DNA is TGCGCCAGCAGCCAAGAGTCCGGGAGCACTGAAGCTTTCTTT. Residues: CASSQESGSTEAFF.

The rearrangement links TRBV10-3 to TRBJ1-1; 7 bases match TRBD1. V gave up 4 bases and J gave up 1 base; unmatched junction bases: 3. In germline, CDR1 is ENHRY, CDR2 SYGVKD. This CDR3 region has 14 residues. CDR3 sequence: CAISGTGPNTEAFF. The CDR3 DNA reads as TGTGCCATCAGTGGGACAGGACCGAACACTGAAGCTTTCTTT.

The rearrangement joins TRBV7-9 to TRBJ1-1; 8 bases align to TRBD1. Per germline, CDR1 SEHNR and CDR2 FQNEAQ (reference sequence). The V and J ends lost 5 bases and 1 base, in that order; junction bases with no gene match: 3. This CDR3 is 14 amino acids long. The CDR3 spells CASSLGQANTEAFF. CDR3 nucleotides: TGTGCCAGCAGCCTGGGACAGGCGAACACTGAAGCTTTCTTT.

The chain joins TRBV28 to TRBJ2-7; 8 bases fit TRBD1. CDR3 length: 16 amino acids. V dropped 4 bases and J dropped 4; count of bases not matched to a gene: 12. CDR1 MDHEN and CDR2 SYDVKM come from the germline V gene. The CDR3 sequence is CASSYLTGTGVYEQYF. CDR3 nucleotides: TGTGCCAGCAGTTATTTAACCGGGACAGGCGTTTACGAGCAGTACTTC.

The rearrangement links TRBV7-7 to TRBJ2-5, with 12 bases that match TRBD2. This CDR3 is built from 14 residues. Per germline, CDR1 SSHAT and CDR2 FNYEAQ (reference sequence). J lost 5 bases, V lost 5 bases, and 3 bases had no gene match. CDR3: CASSTSGRRETQYF. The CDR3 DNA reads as TGTGCCAGCAGCACTAGCGGGAGGAGGGAGACCCAGTACTTC.

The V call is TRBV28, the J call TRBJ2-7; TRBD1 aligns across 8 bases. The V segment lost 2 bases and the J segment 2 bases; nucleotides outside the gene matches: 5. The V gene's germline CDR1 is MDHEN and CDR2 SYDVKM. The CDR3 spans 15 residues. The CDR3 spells CASSLSIRGPYEQYF. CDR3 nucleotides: TGTGCCAGCAGTTTAAGTATCAGGGGGCCCTACGAGCAGTACTTC. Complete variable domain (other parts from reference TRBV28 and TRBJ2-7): DVKVTQSSRYLVKRTGEKVFLECVQDMDHENMFWYRQDPGLGLRLIYFSYDVKMKEKGDIPEGYSVSREKKERFSLILESASTNQTSMYLCASSLSIRGPYEQYFGPGTRLTVT.

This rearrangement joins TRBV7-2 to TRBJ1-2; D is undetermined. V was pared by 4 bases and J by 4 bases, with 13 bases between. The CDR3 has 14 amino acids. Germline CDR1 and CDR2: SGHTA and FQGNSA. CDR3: CASSSFPGGYGYTF. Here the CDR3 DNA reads TGTGCCAGCAGCTCCTTTCCGGGAGGCTATGGCTACACCTTC.

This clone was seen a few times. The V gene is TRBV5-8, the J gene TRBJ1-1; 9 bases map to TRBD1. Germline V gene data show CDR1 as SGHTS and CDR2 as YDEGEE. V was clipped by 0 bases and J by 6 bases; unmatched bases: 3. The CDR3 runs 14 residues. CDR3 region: CASSLGQGGAEAFF. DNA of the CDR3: TGTGCCAGCAGCTTGGGACAGGGGGGAGCTGAAGCTTTCTTT.

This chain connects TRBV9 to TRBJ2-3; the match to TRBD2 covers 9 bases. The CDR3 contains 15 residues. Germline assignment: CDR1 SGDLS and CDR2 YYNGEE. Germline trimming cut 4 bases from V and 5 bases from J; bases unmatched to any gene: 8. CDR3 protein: CASSPIAGVRDTQYF. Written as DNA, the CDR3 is TGTGCCAGCAGCCCGATAGCGGGAGTGAGAGATACGCAGTATTTT.

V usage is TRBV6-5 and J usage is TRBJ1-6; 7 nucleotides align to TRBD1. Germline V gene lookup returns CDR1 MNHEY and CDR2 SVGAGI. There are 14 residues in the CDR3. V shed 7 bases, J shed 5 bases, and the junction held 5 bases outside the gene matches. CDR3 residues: CASTETGNNSPLHF. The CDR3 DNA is TGTGCCAGCACCGAGACAGGGAATAATTCACCCCTCCACTTT.

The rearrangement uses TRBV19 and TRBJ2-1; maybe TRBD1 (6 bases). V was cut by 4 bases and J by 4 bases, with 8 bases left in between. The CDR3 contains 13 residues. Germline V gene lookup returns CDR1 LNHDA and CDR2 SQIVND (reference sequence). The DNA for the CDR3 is TGTGCCAGTAGTACAGGGGTGTACAATGAGCAGTTCTTC. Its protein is CASSTGVYNEQFF. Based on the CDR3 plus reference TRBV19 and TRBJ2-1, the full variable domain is DGGITQSPKYLFRKEGQNVTLSCEQNLNHDAMYWYRQDPGQGLRLIYYSQIVNDFQKGDIAEGYSVSREKKESFPLTVTSAQKNPTAFYLCASSTGVYNEQFFGPGTRLTVL.

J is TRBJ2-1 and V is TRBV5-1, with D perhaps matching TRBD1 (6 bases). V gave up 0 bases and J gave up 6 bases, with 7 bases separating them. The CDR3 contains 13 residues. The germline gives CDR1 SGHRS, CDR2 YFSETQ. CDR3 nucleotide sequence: TGCGCCAGCAGCTTGGCAGGGGTCAATGAGCAGTTCTTC. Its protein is CASSLAGVNEQFF.

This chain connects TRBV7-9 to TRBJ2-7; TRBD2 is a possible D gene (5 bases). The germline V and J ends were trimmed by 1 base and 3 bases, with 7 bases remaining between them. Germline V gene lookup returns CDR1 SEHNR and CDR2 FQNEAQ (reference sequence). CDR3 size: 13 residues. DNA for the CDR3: TGTGCCAGCAGCTTAGGAGGGAACTACGAGCAGTACTTC. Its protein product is CASSLGGNYEQYF.

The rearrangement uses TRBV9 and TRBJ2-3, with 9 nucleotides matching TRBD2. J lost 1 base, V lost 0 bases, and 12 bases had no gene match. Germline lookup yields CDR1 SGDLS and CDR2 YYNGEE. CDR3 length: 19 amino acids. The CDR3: CASSVEGLARNDGTDTQYF. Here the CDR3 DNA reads TGTGCCAGCAGCGTAGAAGGACTAGCGCGTAACGATGGCACAGATACGCAGTATTTT.

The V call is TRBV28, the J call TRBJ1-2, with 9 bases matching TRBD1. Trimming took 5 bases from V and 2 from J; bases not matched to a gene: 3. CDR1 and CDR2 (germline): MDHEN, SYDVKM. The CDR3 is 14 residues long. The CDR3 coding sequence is TGTGCCAGCAGTCTCGGACAGGGGAACTATGGCTACACCTTC. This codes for CASSLGQGNYGYTF.

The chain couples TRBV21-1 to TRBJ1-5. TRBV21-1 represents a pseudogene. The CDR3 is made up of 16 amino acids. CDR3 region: CARFTGVGDSNQPQHF. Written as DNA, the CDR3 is TGTGCCAGATTTACTGGGGTGGGAGATAGCAATCAGCCCCAGCATTTT.

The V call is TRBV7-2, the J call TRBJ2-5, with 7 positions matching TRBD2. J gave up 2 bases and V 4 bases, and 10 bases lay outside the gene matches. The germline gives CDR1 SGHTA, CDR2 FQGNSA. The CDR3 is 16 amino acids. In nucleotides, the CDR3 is TGTGCCAGCAGCTCGGGCGGGAGAGGAATTCAAGAGACCCAGTACTTC. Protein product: CASSSGGRGIQETQYF. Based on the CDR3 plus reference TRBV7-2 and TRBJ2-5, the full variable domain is GAGVSQSPSNKVTEKGKDVELRCDPISGHTALYWYRQSLGQGLEFLIYFQGNSAPDKSGLPSDRFSAERTGGSVSTLTIQRTQQEDSAVYLCASSSGGRGIQETQYFGPGTRLLVL.

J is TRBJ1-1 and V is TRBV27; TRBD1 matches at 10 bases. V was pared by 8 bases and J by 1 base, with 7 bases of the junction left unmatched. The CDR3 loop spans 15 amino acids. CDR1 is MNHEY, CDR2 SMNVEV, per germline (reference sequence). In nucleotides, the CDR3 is TGTGCCAGCGCACGCGGGACAGGGGAGAACACTGAAGCTTTCTTT. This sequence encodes CASARGTGENTEAFF.

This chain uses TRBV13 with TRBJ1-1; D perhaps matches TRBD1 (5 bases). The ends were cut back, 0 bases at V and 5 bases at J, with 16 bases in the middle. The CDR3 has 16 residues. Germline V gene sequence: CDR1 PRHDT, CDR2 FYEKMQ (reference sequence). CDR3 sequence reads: CASSLGGGGGRTEAFF. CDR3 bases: TGTGCCAGCAGCTTAGGTGGTGGGGGGGGGAGGACTGAAGCTTTCTTT.

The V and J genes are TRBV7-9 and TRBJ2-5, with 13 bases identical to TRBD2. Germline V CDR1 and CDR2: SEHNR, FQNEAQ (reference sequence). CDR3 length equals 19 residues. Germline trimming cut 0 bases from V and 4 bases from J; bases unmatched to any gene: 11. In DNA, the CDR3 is TGTGCCAGCAGCTTAGCGACCCCAAGGACTAGCGGGAGACCAGAGACCCAGTACTTC. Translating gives CASSLATPRTSGRPETQYF.

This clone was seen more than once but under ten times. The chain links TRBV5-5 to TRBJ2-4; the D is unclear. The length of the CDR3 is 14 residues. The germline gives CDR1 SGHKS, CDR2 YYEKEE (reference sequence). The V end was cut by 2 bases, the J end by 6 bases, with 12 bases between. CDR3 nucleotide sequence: TGTGCCAGCAGCTTACGGTTCGCTGGAAACATTCAGTACTTC. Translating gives CASSLRFAGNIQYF.

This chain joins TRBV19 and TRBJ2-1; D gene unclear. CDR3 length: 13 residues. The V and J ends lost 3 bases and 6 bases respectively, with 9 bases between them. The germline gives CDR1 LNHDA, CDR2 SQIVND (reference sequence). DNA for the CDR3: TGTGCCAGTAGTATTGGGCAGCTCAATGAGCAGTTCTTC. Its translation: CASSIGQLNEQFF.